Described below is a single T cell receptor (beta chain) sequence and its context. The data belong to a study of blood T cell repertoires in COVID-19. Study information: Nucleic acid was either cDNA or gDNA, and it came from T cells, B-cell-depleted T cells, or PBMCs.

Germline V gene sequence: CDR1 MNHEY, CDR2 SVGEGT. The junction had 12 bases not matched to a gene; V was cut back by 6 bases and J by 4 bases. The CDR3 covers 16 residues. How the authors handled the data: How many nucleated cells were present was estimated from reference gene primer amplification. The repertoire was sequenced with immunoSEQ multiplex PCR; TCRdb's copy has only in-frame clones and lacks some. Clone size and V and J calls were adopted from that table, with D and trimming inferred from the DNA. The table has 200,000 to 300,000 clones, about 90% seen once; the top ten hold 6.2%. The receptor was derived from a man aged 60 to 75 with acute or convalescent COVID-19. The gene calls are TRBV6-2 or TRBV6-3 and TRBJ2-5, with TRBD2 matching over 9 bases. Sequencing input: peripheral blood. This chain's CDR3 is CASSSLGGAGGETQYF. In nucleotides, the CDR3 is TGTGCCAGCAGCTCCCTGGGGGGAGCGGGAGGAGAGACCCAGTACTTC.